This T cell receptor (beta chain) derives from a study of shared clonotypes between healthy human individuals. CDR1 and CDR2 from the germline V gene are GTSNPN and SVGIG (reference sequence). The CDR3 length is 14 residues. J lost 8 bases, V lost 1 base, and 8 bases had no gene match. The assay ran at deep level. The table came from immunoSEQ multiplex PCR; TCRdb's copy has only in-frame clones and leaves some out. The sample yields approximately 82,000 clones, 60% to 80% seen once. Pooled CD45RO+ cells and CCR7-negative CD45RA+ TemRA cells made up CD8 memory. This clone showed up many times. Its matching antigen is unknown. Study results and limitations: Memory subsets generally showed smaller estimated richness than naive subsets did.

The TCR comes from a man aged 25-45 years in good health. The sequencing sample was made of memory CD8+ T cells sorted from blood. The subset was: CD45RO+ cells pooled with CCR7-negative TemRA cells. J is TRBJ1-3 and V is TRBV30; 7 bases line up with TRBD1. The CDR3 DNA is TGTGCCTGGAGTGGGGACAGTGTACAAGACACCATATATTTT. Protein: CAWSGDSVQDTIYF.